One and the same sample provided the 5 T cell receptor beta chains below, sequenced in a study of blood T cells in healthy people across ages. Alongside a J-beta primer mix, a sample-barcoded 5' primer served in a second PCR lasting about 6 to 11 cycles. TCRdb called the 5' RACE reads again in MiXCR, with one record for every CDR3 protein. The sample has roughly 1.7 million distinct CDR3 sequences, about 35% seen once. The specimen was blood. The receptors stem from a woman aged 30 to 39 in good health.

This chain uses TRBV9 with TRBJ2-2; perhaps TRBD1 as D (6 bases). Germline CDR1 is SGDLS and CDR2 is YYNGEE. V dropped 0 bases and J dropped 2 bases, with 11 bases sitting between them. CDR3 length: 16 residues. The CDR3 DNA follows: TGTGCCAGCAGCGTAGCTGCACAGGGTAACACCGGGGAGCTGTTTTTT. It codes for CASSVAAQGNTGELFF.

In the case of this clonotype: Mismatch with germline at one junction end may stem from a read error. This CDR3 reads CTSSLFQEGTEAFF. CDR3 DNA: TGTACCAGCAGCTTATTCCAGGAGGGCACTGAAGCTTTCTTT. The rearrangement joins TRBV7-9 to TRBJ1-1; D not certain. CDR1 is SEHNR, CDR2 FQNEAQ, per germline (reference sequence). The CDR3 spans 14 residues.

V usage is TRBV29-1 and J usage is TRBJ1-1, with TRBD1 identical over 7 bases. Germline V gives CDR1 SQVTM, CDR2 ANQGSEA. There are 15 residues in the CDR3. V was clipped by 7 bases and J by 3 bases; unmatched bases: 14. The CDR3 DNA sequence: TGCAGCGCCCGCCCGTACAGGGGAAGTGACACTGAAGCTTTCTTT. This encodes CSARPYRGSDTEAFF.

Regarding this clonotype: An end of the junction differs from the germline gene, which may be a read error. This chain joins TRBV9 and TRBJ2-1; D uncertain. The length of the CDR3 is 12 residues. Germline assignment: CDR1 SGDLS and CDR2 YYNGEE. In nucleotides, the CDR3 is TGTGCCAGCAGCGTAGGGGGAAATGAGCTGTTCTTC. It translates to CASSVGGNELFF. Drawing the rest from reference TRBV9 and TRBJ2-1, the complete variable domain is DSGVTQTPKHLITATGQRVTLRCSPRSGDLSVYWYQQSLDQGLQFLIQYYNGEERAKGNILERFSAQQFPDLHSELNLSSLELGDSALYFCASSVGGNELFFGPGTRLTVL.

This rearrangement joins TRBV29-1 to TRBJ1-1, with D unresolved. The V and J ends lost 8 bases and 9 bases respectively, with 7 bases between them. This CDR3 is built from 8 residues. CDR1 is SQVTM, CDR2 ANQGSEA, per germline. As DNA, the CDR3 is TGCAGCCCTCGTAAAGCTTTCTTT. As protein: CSPRKAFF.